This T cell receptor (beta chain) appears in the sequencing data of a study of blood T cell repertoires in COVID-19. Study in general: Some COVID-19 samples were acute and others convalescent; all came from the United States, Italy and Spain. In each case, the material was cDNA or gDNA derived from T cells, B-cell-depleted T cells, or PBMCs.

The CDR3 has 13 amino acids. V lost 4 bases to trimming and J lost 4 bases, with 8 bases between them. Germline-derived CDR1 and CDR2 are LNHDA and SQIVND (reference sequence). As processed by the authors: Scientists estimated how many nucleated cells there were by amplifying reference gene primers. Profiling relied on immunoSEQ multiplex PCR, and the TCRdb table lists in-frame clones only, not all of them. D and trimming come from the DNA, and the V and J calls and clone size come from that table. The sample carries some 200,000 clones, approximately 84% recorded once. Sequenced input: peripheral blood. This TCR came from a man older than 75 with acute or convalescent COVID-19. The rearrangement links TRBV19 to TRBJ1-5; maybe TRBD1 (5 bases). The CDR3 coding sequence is TGTGCCAGTAGTAGGACACCTAATCAGCCCCAGCATTTT. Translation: CASSRTPNQPQHF.